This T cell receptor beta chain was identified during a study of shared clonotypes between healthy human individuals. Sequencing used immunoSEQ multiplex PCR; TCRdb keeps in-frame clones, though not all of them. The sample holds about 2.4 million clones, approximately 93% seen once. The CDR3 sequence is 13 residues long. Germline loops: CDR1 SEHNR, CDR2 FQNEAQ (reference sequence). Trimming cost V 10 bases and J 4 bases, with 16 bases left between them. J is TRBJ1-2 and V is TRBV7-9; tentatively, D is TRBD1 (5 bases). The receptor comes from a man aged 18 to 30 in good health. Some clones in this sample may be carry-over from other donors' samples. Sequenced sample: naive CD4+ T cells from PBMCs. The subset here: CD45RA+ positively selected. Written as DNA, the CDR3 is TGTGCCACGACCGCCGGGGCAGGCTATGGCTACACCTTC. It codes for CATTAGAGYGYTF.